This T cell receptor (beta chain) originates from a study of post-analysis software for immune sequencing data. Whole-study results and caveats: Patients showed TRBV5-6, TRBV5-1 and TRBV20-1 among roughly 5 TRBV segments more frequent than in controls.

Carried by the TCR beta cDNA libraries were unique molecular identifiers. TCRdb ran MiXCR on the PCR reads and lists one entry per CDR3 protein. The sample consists of 170,000 or so distinct CDR3 sequences, around 30% of them appearing once. A word on this clonotype: Its antigen is unknown.

Germline-derived CDR1 and CDR2 are SNHLY and FYNNEI. V was shortened by 7 bases and J by 10 bases, with 17 bases between the two germline ends. The CDR3 covers 13 residues. This chain connects TRBV2 to TRBJ2-1; a possible D gene is TRBD2 (5 bases). Sequenced material: blood. The source of this sequence is a girl under 18 with multiple sclerosis. In DNA form, the CDR3 reads TGTGCCAGCAACCCCGTATGGGAGAGGGAGCAGTTCTTC. Protein: CASNPVWEREQFF.